This TCR beta chain was documented in a study of shared clonotypes between healthy human individuals. CD8 cells classed as naive were CD45RO-negative and positively selected for CCR7, excluding terminally differentiated effector memory CD45RA+ cells. Assay used: immunoSEQ multiplex PCR; TCRdb lists only in-frame clones, some missing. The data hold under 1 million clones, with approximately 92% observed a single time. V dropped 1 base and J dropped 3 bases, with 17 bases sitting between them. This CDR3 has 18 residues. Looked up from germline, CDR1 is SGHNT and CDR2 is YYREEE (reference sequence). The chain carries TRBV5-4 and TRBJ2-6; TRBD2 might be the D (6 bases). The receptor comes from a man between 25 and 39 years old in good health. The sample comprised naive CD8+ T cells sorted from blood. For the CDR3, the DNA is TGTGCCAGCAGCTTGTTCGGGGGATTAGGGGTTGGGGCCAACGTCCTGACTTTC. Encoded protein: CASSLFGGLGVGANVLTF.